A single sample is the source of the 22 T cell receptor beta chains below, sequenced in a study of cytotoxic CD8 clonotypes in ibrutinib-treated CLL. Produced via immunoSEQ multiplex PCR; TCRdb's table is partial and in-frame only. The sample lists about 35,000 clones, 60% to 80% occurring once. The source was PBMCs, collected at disease progression, from a patient treated with ibrutinib. The receptors derive from a human donor with chronic lymphocytic leukemia.

This clone is termed medium-sized (0.01 to 0.1%). V is TRBV7-9 and J is TRBJ1-2; perhaps TRBD1 as D (5 bases). Looked up from germline, CDR1 is SEHNR and CDR2 is FQNEAQ (reference sequence). Trimming cost V 5 bases and J 7 bases, with 14 bases left between them. The CDR3 sequence is 13 residues long. CDR3 nucleotide sequence: TGTGCCAGCAGCCCGCCATGGGGGGGTGGCTACACCTTC. Protein: CASSPPWGGGYTF.

V usage is TRBV7-8 and J usage is TRBJ2-5, with 12 nucleotides matching TRBD2. Trimming took 3 bases from V and 5 from J; bases not matched to a gene: 4. The CDR3 covers 15 residues. Germline-derived CDR1 and CDR2 are SGHVS and FQNEAQ. The CDR3 sequence is CASSLLAGGPETQYF. CDR3 DNA sequence: TGTGCCAGCAGCTTGCTAGCGGGGGGGCCGGAGACCCAGTACTTC. Variable domain in full (rest from reference TRBV7-8 and TRBJ2-5): GAGVSQSPRYKVAKRGQDVALRCDPISGHVSLFWYQQALGQGPEFLTYFQNEAQLDKSGLPSDRFFAERPEGSVSTLKIQRTQQEDSAVYLCASSLLAGGPETQYFGPGTRLLVL.

The rearrangement uses TRBV10-3 and TRBJ2-3; D ambiguous. This CDR3 comprises 13 residues. CDR1 ENHRY and CDR2 SYGVKD come from the germline V gene. V was shortened by 4 bases and J by 5 bases, with 10 bases between the two germline ends. As DNA, the CDR3 is TGTGCCATCAGTGCGGGTAGCCGAGATACGCAGTATTTT. Its translation is CAISAGSRDTQYF.

This clone was recorded many times. V gene TRBV6-4 combines with J gene TRBJ1-1; 9 positions agree with TRBD1. Germline V CDR1 and CDR2: MRHNA, SNTAGT. The V segment lost 3 bases and the J segment 4 bases; nucleotides outside the gene matches: 6. The CDR3 is 15 residues long. The CDR3 region is CASSERQGGITEAFF. The CDR3 DNA follows: TGTGCCAGCAGTGAGAGACAGGGGGGGATCACTGAAGCTTTCTTT.

The rearrangement links TRBV25-1 to TRBJ2-4; TRBD1 or TRBD2 may be the D gene (5 bases each). This CDR3 has 11 amino acids. Between the trimmed V and J ends, which lost 4 bases and 11 bases, there was a span of 9 bases. Germline assignment: CDR1 MGHDK and CDR2 SYGVNS. CDR3 sequence reads: CASSAGTFQYF. The CDR3, as DNA: TGTGCCAGCAGTGCAGGGACGTTTCAGTACTTC.

This clone was picked up a small number of times. The gene calls are TRBV4-1 and TRBJ1-3, with 8 bases that match TRBD1. The CDR3 loop spans 17 amino acids. The germline CDR1 and CDR2 sequences are MGHRA and YSYEKL. V gave up 0 bases and J gave up 3 bases; unmatched junction bases: 7. This CDR3 reads CASSQDRTGNFGNTIYF. Here the CDR3 DNA reads TGCGCCAGCAGCCAAGATCGGACAGGGAACTTTGGAAACACCATATATTTT.

This sequence joins TRBV14 and TRBJ2-5; the D gene could be TRBD1 or TRBD2 (5 bases each). This CDR3 comprises 15 residues. V shed 4 bases and J shed 4 bases, with 16 bases lying between them. The germline V gene encodes CDR1 SGHDN and CDR2 FVKESK. The DNA of the CDR3 is TGTGCCAGCAGCCGGCCGGGACGCCCCCCAGAGACCCAGTACTTC. Its translation is CASSRPGRPPETQYF. The full variable domain, rest sourced from reference TRBV14 and TRBJ2-5, is EAGVTQFPSHSVIEKGQTVTLRCDPISGHDNLYWYRRVMGKEIKFLLHFVKESKQDESGMPNNRFLAERTGGTYSTLKVQPAELEDSGVYFCASSRPGRPPETQYFGPGTRLLVL.

The sample holds one count of this clone. The chain has TRBV6-5 and TRBJ2-2, with TRBD1 matching 7 bases. This CDR3 comprises 15 residues. The germline V gene encodes CDR1 MNHEY and CDR2 SVGAGI. V dropped 4 bases and J dropped 4; count of bases not matched to a gene: 6. CDR3 residues: CASSSRQGRTGELFF. CDR3 in DNA: TGTGCCAGCAGTTCCCGACAGGGCCGCACCGGGGAGCTGTTTTTT.

The J gene is TRBJ2-7, the V gene TRBV19; TRBD2 matches at 16 bases. The length of the CDR3 is 19 residues. The ends lost 3 bases at V and 4 bases at J; junction bases unmatched: 12. Germline V gene lookup returns CDR1 LNHDA and CDR2 SQIVND (reference sequence). The CDR3 region is CASSMMQGLAGGPDYEQYF. Written as DNA, the CDR3 is TGTGCCAGTAGTATGATGCAGGGACTAGCGGGGGGGCCTGATTACGAGCAGTACTTC.

The chain links TRBV14 to TRBJ2-5, with 9 bases lining up with TRBD1. The CDR3 consists of 18 residues. Germline CDR1 is SGHDN and CDR2 is FVKESK. V shed 4 bases, J shed 3 bases, and the junction held 15 bases outside the gene matches. This chain's CDR3 is CASSRSDGTGRTEETQYF. CDR3 coding DNA: TGTGCCAGCAGCCGAAGTGATGGGACAGGGCGGACCGAAGAGACCCAGTACTTC.

The V gene is TRBV5-6, the J gene TRBJ1-4, with D tentatively TRBD1 (5 bases). V was trimmed by 4 bases and J by 2 bases, leaving 12 bases between them. The CDR3 sequence is 15 residues long. Looked up from germline, CDR1 is SGHDT and CDR2 is YYEEEE. This CDR3 is CASSVNGGTNEKLFF. CDR3 DNA: TGTGCCAGCAGCGTCAATGGGGGGACTAATGAAAAACTGTTTTTT.

The chain has TRBV7-8 and TRBJ2-2; D might be TRBD1 or TRBD2, each matching 6 bases. Between the trimmed V and J ends, which lost 6 bases and 6 bases, there was a span of 14 bases. CDR3 size: 14 residues. Looked up from germline, CDR1 is SGHVS and CDR2 is FQNEAQ. The CDR3: CASSYNRDSGELFF. In DNA form, the CDR3 reads TGTGCCAGCAGTTACAACAGGGACTCCGGGGAGCTGTTTTTT.

The J gene is TRBJ2-1, the V gene TRBV14; 12 bases agree with TRBD1. Germline V gives CDR1 SGHDN, CDR2 FVKESK. V was pared by 5 bases and J by 2 bases, with 10 bases of the junction left unmatched. The CDR3 is made up of 18 amino acids. CDR3 nucleotide sequence: TGTGCCAGCAGCTCCCGGGACAGGGGGCGAGGGGCCTACAATGAGCAGTTCTTC. Translating gives CASSSRDRGRGAYNEQFF.

The chain employs TRBV29-1 and TRBJ2-5; a weak D match, TRBD2 (7 bases). Germline V CDR1 and CDR2: SQVTM, ANQGSEA. V lost 2 bases, J lost 5 bases, and 18 bases lay in between. The CDR3 has 15 residues. CDR3 DNA sequence: TGCAGCGTTGAAAACCCGGGGGGCGGTAGGGAGACCCAGTACTTC. It encodes CSVENPGGGRETQYF.

The chain links TRBV6-1 to TRBJ2-3, with a weak D call TRBD1 (7 bases). The CDR3 sequence is 15 residues long. With 7 bases removed from V and 6 bases from J, the gap between germline ends came to 20 bases. CDR1 and CDR2 (germline): MNHNS, SASEGT. CDR3 protein: CASMTGWASGDTQYF. The CDR3, as DNA: TGTGCCAGCATGACAGGGTGGGCAAGCGGGGATACGCAGTATTTT.

To note about this clone: The junction departs from the called germline gene at one end, perhaps through a read error. The chain couples TRBV4-1 to TRBJ2-4; maybe TRBD1 (5 bases). This CDR3 region has 14 residues. The germline V gene has CDR1 MGHRA and CDR2 YSYEKL. The CDR3, as DNA: TGCGCCAGCAGCCAAGATGTCAACAGGCAGAGGCAGCACTTC. It is translated as CASSQDVNRQRQHF.

This sequence joins TRBV5-1 and TRBJ2-3, with D unclear. The V gene's germline CDR1 is SGHRS and CDR2 YFSETQ. V was trimmed by 4 bases and J by 0 bases, leaving 15 bases between them. The CDR3 contains 16 residues. CDR3 DNA sequence: TGCGCCAGCAGCATTATGGGCCGGGTAAGCACAGATACGCAGTATTTT. This gives the protein CASSIMGRVSTDTQYF.

This rearrangement joins TRBV7-8 to TRBJ2-2; possibly TRBD2 for D (6 bases). The CDR3 consists of 16 residues. The V end lost 1 base, the J end lost 6 bases, and 15 bases lay between the germline ends. Germline CDR1 SGHVS, CDR2 FQNEAQ. The CDR3 protein is CASSLEAGRNAGELFF. The CDR3 bases are TGTGCCAGCAGCTTAGAGGCAGGGAGGAATGCCGGGGAGCTGTTTTTT.

The V call is TRBV29-1, the J call TRBJ2-2; maybe TRBD2 (6 bases). The CDR3 is 13 residues long. Per the germline V gene, CDR1 is SQVTM and CDR2 is ANQGSEA. V lost 6 bases, J lost 6 bases, and 14 bases lay in between. The CDR3 bases are TGCAGCGTCGCGGTTAGGGAGGCCGGGGAGCTGTTTTTT. This translates into CSVAVREAGELFF.

This rearrangement joins TRBV6-5 to TRBJ1-1; 7 bases fit TRBD1. CDR1 and CDR2 from the germline V gene are MNHEY and SVGAGI. The trim removed 8 bases at V and 5 bases at J, leaving 14 bases unmatched. The CDR3 spans 15 residues. CDR3 DNA: TGTGCCAGCTCCCTAGGAGGGGGCGCAGGGACTGAAGCTTTCTTT. Translation: CASSLGGGAGTEAFF.

The chain employs TRBV2 and TRBJ2-1, with D perhaps being TRBD1 or TRBD2 (5 bases each). The V end was cut by 4 bases, the J end by 7 bases, with 11 bases between. The CDR3 has 13 residues. Germline assignment: CDR1 SNHLY and CDR2 FYNNEI. The CDR3 nucleotides are TGTGCCAGCAGTGCCGGGACCCAGAATGAGCAGTTCTTC. Its protein product is CASSAGTQNEQFF. The complete variable domain, with remaining parts taken from reference TRBV2 and TRBJ2-1, reads EPEVTQTPSHQVTQMGQEVILRCVPISNHLYFYWYRQILGQKVEFLVSFYNNEISEKSEIFDDQFSVERPDGSNFTLKIRSTKLEDSAMYFCASSAGTQNEQFFGPGTRLTVL.

The count of this clone is one. The gene calls are TRBV2 and TRBJ2-2; tentative D call: TRBD2 (5 bases). CDR1 is SNHLY, CDR2 FYNNEI, per germline. V was pared by 4 bases and J by 1 base, with 7 bases between. This CDR3 has 14 amino acids. The CDR3 DNA follows: TGTGCCAGCAGTGGAGGGCGGAACACCGGGGAGCTGTTTTTT. This codes for CASSGGRNTGELFF.